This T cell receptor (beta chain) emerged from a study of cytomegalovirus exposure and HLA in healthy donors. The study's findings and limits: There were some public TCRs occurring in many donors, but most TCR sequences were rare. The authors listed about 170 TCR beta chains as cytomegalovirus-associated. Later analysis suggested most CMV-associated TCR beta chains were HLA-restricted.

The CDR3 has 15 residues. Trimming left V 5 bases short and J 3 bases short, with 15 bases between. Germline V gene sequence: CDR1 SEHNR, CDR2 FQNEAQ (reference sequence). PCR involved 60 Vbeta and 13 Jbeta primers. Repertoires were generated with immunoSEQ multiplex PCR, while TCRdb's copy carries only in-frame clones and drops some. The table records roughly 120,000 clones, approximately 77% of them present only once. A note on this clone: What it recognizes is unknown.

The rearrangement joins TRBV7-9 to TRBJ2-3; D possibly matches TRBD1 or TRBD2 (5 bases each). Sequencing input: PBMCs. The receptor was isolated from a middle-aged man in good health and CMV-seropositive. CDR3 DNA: TGTGCCAGCAGCATAGGGACGGGGAGTACAGATACGCAGTATTTT. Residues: CASSIGTGSTDTQYF.